Detailed here is one T cell receptor (beta chain). Adults between roughly 18 and 89 years of age took part from about two dozen US areas. Grouping used clinical history reported by participants in a survey and questionnaire. TCRdb's copy holds only in-frame clones and misses some; the assay was immunoSEQ multiplex PCR. The profile shows 240,000 or so clones, more than 80% of them singletons. CDR1 is SGHTA, CDR2 FQGNSA, per germline. V was shortened by 1 base and J by 5 bases, with 8 bases between the two germline ends. The CDR3 is 13 amino acids. This sample stems from a study of blood T cell repertoires in COVID-19. Study-level background: In each case, the material was cDNA or gDNA derived from T cells, B-cell-depleted T cells, or PBMCs.

The sample was PBMCs or T cells enriched from blood (not recorded which). This TCR was recovered from a man between 45 and 60 years old who had been exposed to COVID-19. The V gene is TRBV7-2, the J gene TRBJ1-1; D is unresolved. CDR3 protein: CASSLVASTEAFF. The CDR3 DNA sequence: TGTGCCAGCAGCTTAGTGGCTAGTACTGAAGCTTTCTTT.